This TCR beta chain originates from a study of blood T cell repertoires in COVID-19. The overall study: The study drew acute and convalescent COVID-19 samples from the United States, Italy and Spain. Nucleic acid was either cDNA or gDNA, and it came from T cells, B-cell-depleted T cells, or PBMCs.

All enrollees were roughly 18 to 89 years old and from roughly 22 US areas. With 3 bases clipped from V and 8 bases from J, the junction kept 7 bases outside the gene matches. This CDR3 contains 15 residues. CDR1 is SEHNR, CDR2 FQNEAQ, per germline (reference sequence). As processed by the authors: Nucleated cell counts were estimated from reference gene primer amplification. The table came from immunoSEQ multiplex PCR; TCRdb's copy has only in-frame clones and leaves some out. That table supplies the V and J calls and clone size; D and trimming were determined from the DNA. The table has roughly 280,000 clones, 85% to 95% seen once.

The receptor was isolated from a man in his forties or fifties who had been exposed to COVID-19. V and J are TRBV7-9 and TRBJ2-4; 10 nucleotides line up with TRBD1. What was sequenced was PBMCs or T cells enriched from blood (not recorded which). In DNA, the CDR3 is TGTGCCAGCAGCTTGGTAGACAGGGGGCAGCACATTCAGTACTTC. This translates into CASSLVDRGQHIQYF.